The T cell receptor (beta chain) under discussion was sequenced for a study of T cell changes during pregnancy in multiple sclerosis. Clones were sequenced by immunoSEQ multiplex PCR, and TCRdb holds only the in-frame ones, with some missing. The top ten clones hold 0.99% of a sample with about 49,000 clones, almost 95% of them seen once. The sequence was obtained from a female donor with multiple sclerosis, enrolled in a pregnancy study. The specimen was peripheral blood, collected after pregnancy.

This chain's CDR3 is CASSRGQGTYNEQFF. In nucleotides, the CDR3 is TGTGCCAGCAGCCGGGGACAGGGCACCTACAATGAGCAGTTCTTC. The V call is TRBV6-6, the J call TRBJ2-1, with 9 bases matching TRBD1. CDR3 length equals 15 residues. The junction had 5 bases not matched to a gene; V was cut back by 6 bases and J by 2 bases. The germline CDR1 and CDR2 sequences are MNHNY and SVGAGI (reference sequence).